The 28 T cell receptor beta chains given below trace back to one sample, sequenced in a study of T cells in Graves' hyperthyroidism and ophthalmopathy. TCR beta CDR3 regions were amplified from RNA transcripts. The HTBI primer set was used in a first-round RT-PCR of the TCR CDR3. TCRdb itself ran the multiplex PCR reads through MiXCR, one entry per CDR3 protein. Of around 400,000 distinct CDR3 sequences listed, roughly 15% were seen once; the top ten hold around 20%. Sequenced material: blood. Receptor source: a woman in her sixties with Graves' ophthalmopathy.

This clonotype has a count of ten or more. The chain links TRBV6-2 or TRBV6-3 to TRBJ1-2, with TRBD1 matching over 8 bases. J gave up 7 bases and V 6 bases, and 10 bases lay outside the gene matches. Per the germline V gene, CDR1 is MNHEY and CDR2 is SVGEGT. The CDR3 runs 14 residues. CDR3 protein: CASRNGQGIGGYTF. As DNA, the CDR3 is TGTGCCAGCAGAAACGGACAGGGAATTGGTGGCTACACCTTC.

This clonotype was observed a few times. The chain has TRBV7-3 and TRBJ2-7; TRBD2 might be the D (5 bases). This CDR3 comprises 12 residues. CDR1 is SGHTA and CDR2 is FQGTGA in the germline V gene. The ends were cut back, 5 bases at V and 6 bases at J, with 11 bases in the middle. This CDR3 is CASSLDSGEQYF. CDR3 in DNA: TGTGCCAGCAGCCTGGACTCGGGCGAGCAGTACTTC. Using reference TRBV7-3 and TRBJ2-7 for the parts outside the CDR3, the full variable domain is GAGVSQTPSNKVTEKGKYVELRCDPISGHTALYWYRQSLGQGPEFLIYFQGTGAADDSGLPNDRFFAVRPEGSVSTLKIQRTERGDSAVYLCASSLDSGEQYFGPGTRLTVT.

The rearrangement links TRBV28 to TRBJ1-2, with D perhaps matching TRBD1 (5 bases). This CDR3 has 13 residues. V dropped 8 bases and J dropped 3 bases, with 13 bases sitting between them. Germline V gene sequence: CDR1 MDHEN, CDR2 SYDVKM. The CDR3 here is CASFKGTDYGYTF. The CDR3 DNA reads as TGTGCCAGCTTTAAGGGGACCGACTATGGCTACACCTTC.

In this sample, this clonotype turned up a few times. The chain recombines TRBV30 with TRBJ2-3; weak D call: TRBD2 (6 bases). The CDR3 consists of 14 residues. V lost 3 bases and J 1 base, leaving 11 bases between the germline ends. Germline V gives CDR1 GTSNPN, CDR2 SVGIG (reference sequence). The CDR3 is CAWSLGGGTDTQYF. The CDR3 nucleotides read TGTGCCTGGAGCCTCGGGGGTGGCACAGATACGCAGTATTTT.

This clonotype has only a few counts. V usage is TRBV28 and J usage is TRBJ1-5, with TRBD1 identical over 10 bases. Germline CDR1 MDHEN, CDR2 SYDVKM. Germline trimming cut 4 bases from V and 7 bases from J; bases unmatched to any gene: 4. The CDR3 spans 14 residues. CDR3 sequence: CASSSTGGQQPQHF. The CDR3 DNA follows: TGTGCCAGCAGTTCGACAGGGGGCCAGCAGCCCCAGCATTTT.

V gene TRBV11-2 combines with J gene TRBJ2-3; 13 bases agree with TRBD2. Germline lookup yields CDR1 SGHAT and CDR2 FQNNGV. The trim removed 3 bases at V and 4 bases at J, leaving 4 bases unmatched. This CDR3 has 16 amino acids. CDR3 sequence: CASSLATSGRPDTQYF. CDR3 DNA sequence: TGTGCCAGCAGCTTGGCGACTAGCGGGAGGCCAGATACGCAGTATTTT.

There are many counts of this clonotype. The chain joins TRBV3-1 to TRBJ1-4; 8 bases map to TRBD1. Germline V CDR1 and CDR2: LGHDT, YNNKEL (reference sequence). V dropped 2 bases and J dropped 7; count of bases not matched to a gene: 9. This CDR3 spans 16 amino acids. Written as DNA, the CDR3 is TGTGCCAGCAGCCAATCACCAGGGGGCGGAGGTGAAAAACTGTTTTTT. The encoded protein is CASSQSPGGGGEKLFF.

Many counts were recorded for this clonotype. This chain connects TRBV27 to TRBJ2-1, with TRBD1 identical over 8 bases. This CDR3 comprises 16 residues. Looked up from germline, CDR1 is MNHEY and CDR2 is SMNVEV (reference sequence). The J segment lost 8 bases and the V segment lost 3 bases, leaving 12 bases of the junction unmatched. CDR3 nucleotide sequence: TGTGCCAGCAGTTTTGGGGTCAGGGGGCCGCTCGATGAGCAGTTCTTC. It codes for CASSFGVRGPLDEQFF.

This clonotype was detected many times. The gene calls are TRBV5-1 and TRBJ2-7; 7 bases map to TRBD2. The V segment lost 5 bases and the J segment 6 bases; nucleotides outside the gene matches: 14. This CDR3 comprises 15 residues. In germline, CDR1 is SGHRS, CDR2 YFSETQ. CDR3 sequence: CASSPQASGIGEQYF. For the CDR3, the DNA is TGCGCCAGCAGTCCACAGGCCAGCGGGATAGGCGAGCAGTACTTC.

At least ten counts were recorded for this clonotype. This sequence joins TRBV7-9 and TRBJ2-5, with D maybe TRBD2 (5 bases). Per germline, CDR1 SEHNR and CDR2 FQNEAQ (reference sequence). CDR3 length equals 14 residues. V lost 5 bases and J 1 base, leaving 11 bases between the germline ends. For the CDR3, the DNA is TGTGCCAGCAGCCTCGGGATCGTCCAAGAGACCCAGTACTTC. This encodes CASSLGIVQETQYF.

This clonotype has only a few counts. The chain carries TRBV28 and TRBJ2-1; D unclear. This CDR3 has 13 residues. Germline-derived CDR1 and CDR2 are MDHEN and SYDVKM. Trimming stripped 1 base from V and 7 bases from J, with 8 bases between. The CDR3 coding sequence is TGTGCCAGCAGTTTATCGGCCCGTAATGAGCAGTTCTTC. Its protein is CASSLSARNEQFF.

In this sample, this clonotype turned up many times. This chain joins TRBV7-2 and TRBJ2-1; D ambiguous. CDR1 is SGHTA, CDR2 FQGNSA, per germline. This CDR3 is 14 amino acids long. The V gene lost 4 bases and the J gene lost 5 bases, with 12 bases spanning the gap. The CDR3 DNA sequence: TGTGCCAGCAGCTCGACTGCGGTGGACAATGAGCAGTTCTTC. Its protein product is CASSSTAVDNEQFF. Filled out from reference TRBV7-2 and TRBJ2-1, the complete variable domain reads GAGVSQSPSNKVTEKGKDVELRCDPISGHTALYWYRQSLGQGLEFLIYFQGNSAPDKSGLPSDRFSAERTGGSVSTLTIQRTQQEDSAVYLCASSSTAVDNEQFFGPGTRLTVL.

There are many counts of this clonotype. The gene calls are TRBV11-2 and TRBJ2-2, with D perhaps matching TRBD2 (6 bases). Deletions cut 1 base from V and 1 base from J, with 10 bases between. This CDR3 is built from 16 residues. Germline CDR1 SGHAT, CDR2 FQNNGV. The CDR3 DNA is TGTGCCAGCAGCTTAGTTGCGGGAATGAACACCGGGGAGCTGTTTTTT. This translates into CASSLVAGMNTGELFF.

This clonotype was found a few times. The J gene is TRBJ1-5, the V gene TRBV6-5; unclear D gene. The V gene's germline CDR1 is MNHEY and CDR2 SVGAGI. This CDR3 contains 11 residues. With 0 bases removed from V and 15 bases from J, the gap between germline ends came to 9 bases. CDR3: CASSYSQIPHF. For the CDR3, the DNA is TGTGCCAGCAGTTACTCACAGATTCCGCATTTT.

This clonotype was seen only a few times. The chain links TRBV6-8 to TRBJ2-1; the match to TRBD1 covers 9 bases. Germline trimming cut 2 bases from V and 14 bases from J; bases unmatched to any gene: 13. The CDR3 runs 15 residues. The germline CDR1 and CDR2 sequences are MNHGY and SAAAGT. The CDR3: CASSYRGLYRGQEFF. CDR3 sequence (DNA): TGTGCCAGCAGTTACCGGGGGCTCTACAGGGGGCAAGAGTTCTTC.

This chain links TRBV27 with TRBJ2-5, with 9 bases lining up with TRBD2. With V trimmed by 6 bases and J by 5 bases, 10 bases remained unmatched. This CDR3 contains 15 residues. Germline CDR1 is MNHEY and CDR2 is SMNVEV (reference sequence). The DNA of the CDR3 is TGTGCCAGCAGCTCCAGGTTAGCGGGAGCGGAGACCCAGTACTTC. Its translation: CASSSRLAGAETQYF.

This clonotype was observed a few times. This rearrangement joins TRBV14 to TRBJ2-5; D is undetermined. CDR3 length: 12 residues. Germline V CDR1 and CDR2: SGHDN, FVKESK. V lost 0 bases to trimming and J lost 11 bases, with 10 bases between them. For the CDR3, the DNA is TGTGCCAGCAGCCAAGATTCACCTTATCAGTACTTC. This gives the protein CASSQDSPYQYF.

The chain employs TRBV15 and TRBJ1-4; D call uncertain. V shed 3 bases and J shed 5 bases, with 4 bases lying between them. The CDR3 spans 12 residues. CDR1 and CDR2 (germline): LNHNV, YYDKDF (reference sequence). The CDR3 nucleotides read TGTGCCACCAGCAGTGCGAATGAAAAACTGTTTTTT. This codes for CATSSANEKLFF.

This clonotype has at least ten counts. This sequence joins TRBV2 and TRBJ2-2, with 8 bases lining up with TRBD2. The germline gives CDR1 SNHLY, CDR2 FYNNEI. The V gene end was trimmed by 7 bases and the J gene end by 3 bases; junction bases not matched to a gene: 7. The length of the CDR3 is 15 residues. CDR3 sequence: CASTTSGSDTGELFF. As DNA, the CDR3 is TGTGCCAGCACTACCAGCGGGAGTGACACCGGGGAGCTGTTTTTT.

This clonotype was observed at least ten times. The chain uses TRBV5-6 and TRBJ1-5, with a tentative D call TRBD1 (5 bases). CDR3 length: 14 residues. Trimming removed 3 bases from V and 6 bases from J, with 13 bases in between. The germline CDR1 and CDR2 sequences are SGHDT and YYEEEE. Here the CDR3 reads CASSYRGLGQPQHF. As DNA, the CDR3 is TGTGCCAGCAGCTATCGGGGGTTAGGTCAGCCCCAGCATTTT.

This clonotype appeared many times. This chain uses TRBV12-3 or TRBV12-4 with TRBJ2-1, with 11 bases matching TRBD2. V lost 3 bases and J lost 11; bases outside the gene matches: 21. The length of the CDR3 is 19 residues. The CDR3 DNA sequence: TGTGCCAGCAGTTTCTGGGGAGCGGGGACTAGCGGACCCACGGATAAGCAGTTCTTC. Its translation: CASSFWGAGTSGPTDKQFF.

This clonotype has a count of ten or more. The chain carries TRBV13 and TRBJ1-2; D unclear. Germline CDR1 and CDR2: PRHDT and FYEKMQ (reference sequence). V was trimmed by 5 bases and J by 5 bases, leaving 18 bases between them. The CDR3 totals 15 residues. CDR3 in amino acids: CASSGRESALYGYTF. Here the CDR3 DNA reads TGTGCCAGCAGCGGCCGCGAGTCGGCATTGTATGGCTACACCTTC. The full variable domain, completed using reference TRBV13 and TRBJ1-2, is AAGVIQSPRHLIKEKRETATLKCYPIPRHDTVYWYQQGPGQDPQFLISFYEKMQSDKGSIPDRFSAQQFSDYHSELNMSSLELGDSALYFCASSGRESALYGYTFGSGTRLTVV.

This clonotype has ten or more counts. The chain uses TRBV3-1 and TRBJ2-1, with 8 bases lining up with TRBD2. Trimming removed 0 bases from V and 4 bases from J; junction bases left unmatched: 2. The CDR3 sequence is 15 residues long. Per the germline V gene, CDR1 is LGHDT and CDR2 is YNNKEL (reference sequence). In nucleotides, the CDR3 is TGTGCCAGCAGCCAAGATGGCGGGAGGTACAATGAGCAGTTCTTC. This encodes CASSQDGGRYNEQFF.

This chain joins TRBV27 and TRBJ2-7, with D tentatively TRBD1 or TRBD2 (5 bases each). The germline gives CDR1 MNHEY, CDR2 SMNVEV (reference sequence). The CDR3 consists of 15 residues. Trimming shortened V by 4 bases and J by 0 bases, and 13 bases separated the two germline ends. The CDR3: CASSSTWDLSYEQYF. The CDR3 region has the DNA TGTGCCAGCAGTTCGACCTGGGACCTCTCCTACGAGCAGTACTTC.

This clonotype has only a few counts. This chain's CDR3 is CASSLRVGRLSEQYF. The CDR3 bases are TGTGCCAGCAGCTTAAGGGTGGGGCGTTTGTCCGAGCAGTACTTC. The chain recombines TRBV7-3 with TRBJ2-7; the D gene is possibly TRBD1 (5 bases). In germline, CDR1 is SGHTA, CDR2 FQGTGA. V was pared by 1 base and J by 6 bases, with 16 bases between. The CDR3 consists of 15 residues.

Of note for this clonotype: A much bigger clone sits one base away, suggesting this may be a read error. The chain carries TRBV20-1 and TRBJ1-1; weak D call: TRBD1 (5 bases). Germline V gives CDR1 DFQATT, CDR2 SNEGSKA (reference sequence). The CDR3 consists of 14 residues. Trimming pared 4 bases from V and 0 bases from J, leaving 12 bases between. In DNA, the CDR3 is TGCAGTGCTATGGACGGGACCATGAACACTGAAGCTTTCTTT. Translating it yields CSAMDGTMNTEAFF.

The table lists this clonotype with a count of one. V is TRBV2 and J is TRBJ1-2, with 9 bases aligning to TRBD1. The V segment lost 6 bases and the J segment 7 bases; nucleotides outside the gene matches: 9. The CDR3 runs to 14 residues. Germline CDR1 reads SNHLY; CDR2 reads FYNNEI. CDR3 nucleotides: TGTGCCAGCAGGACCGGGACAGGGCTCGCTGGCTACACCTTC. It translates to CASRTGTGLAGYTF.

This clonotype has a count of ten or more. This sequence joins TRBV28 and TRBJ2-1; 13 bases map to TRBD2. V was clipped by 6 bases and J by 10 bases; unmatched bases: 6. From germline, CDR1 is MDHEN and CDR2 SYDVKM. The CDR3 totals 14 residues. The chain's CDR3 is CASSRTSGSKEQFF. The DNA for the CDR3 is TGTGCCAGCAGCCGGACTAGCGGGAGCAAGGAGCAGTTCTTC.